This T cell receptor beta chain was captured in a study of blood T cell repertoires in COVID-19. As handled by the study authors: Reference gene primers were amplified, and this amplification served to estimate nucleated cell counts. Libraries were prepared by immunoSEQ multiplex PCR; TCRdb keeps only in-frame clonotypes and omits some of them. V, J and clone size are those of that table, while D and trimming were read from the DNA. The data show under 300,000 clones, with over 75% seen just once and 2% to 2.5% held by the top ten. Sequenced material: peripheral blood. This TCR came from a woman in her 40s who had recovered from COVID-19.

CDR3 residues: CASLFLAGATYNEQFF. As DNA, the CDR3 is TGTGCCAGCCTATTCCTAGCGGGAGCGACCTACAATGAGCAGTTCTTC. The V call is TRBV2, the J call TRBJ2-1; TRBD2 agrees at 10 bases. V shed 8 bases, J shed 2 bases, and the junction held 9 bases outside the gene matches. The CDR3 sequence is 16 residues long. Germline-derived CDR1 and CDR2 are SNHLY and FYNNEI. The whole variable domain, remainder taken from reference TRBV2 and TRBJ2-1, is EPEVTQTPSHQVTQMGQEVILRCVPISNHLYFYWYRQILGQKVEFLVSFYNNEISEKSEIFDDQFSVERPDGSNFTLKIRSTKLEDSAMYFCASLFLAGATYNEQFFGPGTRLTVL.